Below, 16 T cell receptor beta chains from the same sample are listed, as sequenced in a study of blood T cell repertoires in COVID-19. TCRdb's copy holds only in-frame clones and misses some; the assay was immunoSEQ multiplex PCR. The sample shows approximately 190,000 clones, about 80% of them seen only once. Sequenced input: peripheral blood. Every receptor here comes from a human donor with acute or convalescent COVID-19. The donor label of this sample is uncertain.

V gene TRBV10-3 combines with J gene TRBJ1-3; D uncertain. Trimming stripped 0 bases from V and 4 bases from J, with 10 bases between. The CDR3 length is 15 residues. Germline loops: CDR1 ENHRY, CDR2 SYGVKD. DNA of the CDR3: TGTGCCATCAGTGAGTCGGGCTTCCAGGGAAACACCATATATTTT. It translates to CAISESGFQGNTIYF.

CDR3 coding DNA: TGTGCCAGCAGTCCGACCGCCGACAGGGGGGTCCATGGCTACACCTTC. Translation: CASSPTADRGVHGYTF. The gene calls are TRBV27 and TRBJ1-2, with 9 bases identical to TRBD1. The CDR3 is made up of 16 amino acids. CDR1 MNHEY and CDR2 SMNVEV come from the germline V gene (reference sequence). With 5 bases clipped from V and 6 bases from J, the junction kept 13 bases outside the gene matches.

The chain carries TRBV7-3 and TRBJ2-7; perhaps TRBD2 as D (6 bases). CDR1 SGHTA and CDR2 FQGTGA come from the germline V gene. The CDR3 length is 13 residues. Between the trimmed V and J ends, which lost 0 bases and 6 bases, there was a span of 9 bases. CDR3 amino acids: CASSLTRGGEQYF. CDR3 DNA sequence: TGTGCCAGCAGCTTAACGAGGGGAGGCGAGCAGTACTTC.

The CDR3 coding sequence is TGTGCCAGCAGTGGGTCCACATTATTTGACACCGGGGAGCTGTTTTTT. Residues: CASSGSTLFDTGELFF. The chain combines TRBV25-1 with TRBJ2-2; D gene unclear. The CDR3 spans 16 residues. CDR1 is MGHDK and CDR2 is SYGVNS in the germline V gene. V lost 4 bases to trimming and J lost 3 bases, with 15 bases between them.

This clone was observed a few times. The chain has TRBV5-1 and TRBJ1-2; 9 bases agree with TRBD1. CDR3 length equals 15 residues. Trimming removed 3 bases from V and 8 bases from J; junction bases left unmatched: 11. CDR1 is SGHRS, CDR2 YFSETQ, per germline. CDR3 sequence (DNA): TGCGCCAGCAGCTGGGCGGGGGACAGGGCGGAAGGCTACACCTTC. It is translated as CASSWAGDRAEGYTF. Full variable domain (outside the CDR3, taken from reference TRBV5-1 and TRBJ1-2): KAGVTQTPRYLIKTRGQQVTLSCSPISGHRSVSWYQQTPGQGLQFLFEYFSETQRNKGNFPGRFSGRQFSNSRSEMNVSTLELGDSALYLCASSWAGDRAEGYTFGSGTRLTVV.

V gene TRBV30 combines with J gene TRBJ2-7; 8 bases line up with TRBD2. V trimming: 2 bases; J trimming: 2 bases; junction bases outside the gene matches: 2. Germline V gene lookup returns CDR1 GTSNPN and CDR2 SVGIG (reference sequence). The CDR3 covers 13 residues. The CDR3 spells CAWSRSGTYEQYF. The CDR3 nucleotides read TGTGCCTGGAGTCGTAGCGGGACCTACGAGCAGTACTTC.

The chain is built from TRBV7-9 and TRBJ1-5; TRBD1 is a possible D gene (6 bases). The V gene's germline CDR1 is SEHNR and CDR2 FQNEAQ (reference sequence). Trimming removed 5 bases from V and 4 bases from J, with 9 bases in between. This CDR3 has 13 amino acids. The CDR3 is CASSRDINQPQHF. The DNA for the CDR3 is TGTGCCAGCAGCCGGGACATTAATCAGCCCCAGCATTTT.

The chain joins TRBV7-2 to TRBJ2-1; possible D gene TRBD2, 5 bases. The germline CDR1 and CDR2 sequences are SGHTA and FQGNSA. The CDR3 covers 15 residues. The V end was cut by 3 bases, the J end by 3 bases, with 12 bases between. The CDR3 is CASSLGRGFYNEQFF. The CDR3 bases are TGTGCCAGCAGCTTGGGTCGGGGTTTCTACAATGAGCAGTTCTTC.

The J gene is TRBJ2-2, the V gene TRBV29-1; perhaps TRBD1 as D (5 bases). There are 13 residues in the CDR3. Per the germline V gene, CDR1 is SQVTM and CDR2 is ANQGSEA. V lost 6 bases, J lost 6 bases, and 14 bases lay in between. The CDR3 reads CSVVDRISGELFF. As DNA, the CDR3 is TGCAGCGTCGTTGACAGAATTTCCGGGGAGCTGTTTTTT.

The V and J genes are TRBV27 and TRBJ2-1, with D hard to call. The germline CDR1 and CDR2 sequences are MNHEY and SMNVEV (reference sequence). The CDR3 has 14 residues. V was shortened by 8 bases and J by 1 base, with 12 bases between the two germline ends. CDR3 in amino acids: CASHSGRSYNEQFF. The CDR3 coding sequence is TGTGCCAGCCACAGTGGCAGGTCCTACAATGAGCAGTTCTTC.

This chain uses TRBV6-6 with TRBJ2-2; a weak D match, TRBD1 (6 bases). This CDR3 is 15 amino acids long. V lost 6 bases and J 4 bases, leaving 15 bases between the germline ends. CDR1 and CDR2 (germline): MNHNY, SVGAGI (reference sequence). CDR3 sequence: CASRNTGLSTGELFF. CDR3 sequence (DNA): TGTGCCAGCAGAAATACAGGGCTTAGCACCGGGGAGCTGTTTTTT.

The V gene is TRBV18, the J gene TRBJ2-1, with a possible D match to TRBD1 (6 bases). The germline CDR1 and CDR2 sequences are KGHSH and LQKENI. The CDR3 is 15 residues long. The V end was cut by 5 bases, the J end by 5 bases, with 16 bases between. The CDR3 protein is CASSGTSLGNNEQFF. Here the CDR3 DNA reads TGTGCCAGCTCAGGGACATCCTTGGGGAACAATGAGCAGTTCTTC.

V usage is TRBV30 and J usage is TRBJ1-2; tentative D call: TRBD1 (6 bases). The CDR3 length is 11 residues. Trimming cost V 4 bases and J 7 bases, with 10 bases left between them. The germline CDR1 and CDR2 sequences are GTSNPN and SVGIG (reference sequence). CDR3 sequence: CAWTTGSGYTF. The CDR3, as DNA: TGTGCCTGGACCACAGGGTCTGGCTACACCTTC. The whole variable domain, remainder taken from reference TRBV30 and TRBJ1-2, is SQTIHQWPATLVQPVGSPLSLECTVEGTSNPNLYWYRQAAGRGLQLLFYSVGIGQISSEVPQNLSASRPQDRQFILSSKKLLLSDSGFYLCAWTTGSGYTFGSGTRLTVV.

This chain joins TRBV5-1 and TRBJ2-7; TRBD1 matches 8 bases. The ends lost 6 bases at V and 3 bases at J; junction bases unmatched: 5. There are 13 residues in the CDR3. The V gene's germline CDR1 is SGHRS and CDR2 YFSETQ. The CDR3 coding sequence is TGCGCCAGCACCCAGGGGGCGAACTACGAGCAGTACTTC. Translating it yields CASTQGANYEQYF.

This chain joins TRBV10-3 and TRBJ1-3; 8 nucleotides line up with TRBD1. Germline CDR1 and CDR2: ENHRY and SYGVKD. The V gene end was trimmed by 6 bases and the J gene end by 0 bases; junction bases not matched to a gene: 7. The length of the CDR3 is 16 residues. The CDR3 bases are TGTGCCATCAGCGGCGGGGGACAGGACTCTGGAAACACCATATATTTT. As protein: CAISGGGQDSGNTIYF.

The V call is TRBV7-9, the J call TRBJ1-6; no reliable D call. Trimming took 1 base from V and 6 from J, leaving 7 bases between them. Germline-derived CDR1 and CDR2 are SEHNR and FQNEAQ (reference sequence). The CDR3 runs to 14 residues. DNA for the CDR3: TGTGCCAGCAGCTTAGTTGGCAGTAATTCACCCCTCCACTTT. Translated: CASSLVGSNSPLHF.